These 6 T cell receptor beta chains came from one sample sequenced in a study of OX40 agonist ivuxolimab in advanced cancers. Libraries were prepared by immunoSEQ multiplex PCR; TCRdb keeps only in-frame clonotypes and omits some of them. The sample contains around 100,000 clones, about 91% of which appear only once. The sample consisted of CD4+ or CD8+ T cells sorted from blood, taken in a trial of the OX40 agonist ivuxolimab. The origin of the receptors is an adult with an advanced solid tumor such as melanoma, head and neck, liver or kidney cancer.

The gene calls are TRBV28 and TRBJ2-3; no firm D call. V lost 2 bases to trimming and J lost 3 bases, with 9 bases between them. Per the germline V gene, CDR1 is MDHEN and CDR2 is SYDVKM. The CDR3 consists of 14 residues. The CDR3 DNA sequence: TGTGCCAGCAGTTTAAGTCCAGGTACAGATACGCAGTATTTT. It translates to CASSLSPGTDTQYF.

V usage is TRBV5-1 and J usage is TRBJ2-3, with 9 bases aligning to TRBD2. Germline-derived CDR1 and CDR2 are SGHRS and YFSETQ. This CDR3 has 16 amino acids. V lost 0 bases to trimming and J lost 4 bases; unmatched junction nucleotides: 6. CDR3 loop: CASSLVASGISDTQYF. The CDR3, as DNA: TGCGCCAGCAGCTTGGTAGCTAGCGGGATCTCAGATACGCAGTATTTT.

This chain connects TRBV11-1 to TRBJ2-7, with 7 bases that match TRBD2. The length of the CDR3 is 17 residues. Germline values: CDR1 SGHAT, CDR2 FQDESV (reference sequence). With 0 bases clipped from V and 2 bases from J, the junction kept 10 bases outside the gene matches. Here the CDR3 reads CASSLAGGGAGTYEQYF. The CDR3 DNA follows: TGTGCCAGCAGCTTAGCGGGAGGAGGAGCGGGGACCTACGAGCAGTACTTC. Combining the CDR3 with reference TRBV11-1 and TRBJ2-7 gives the whole variable domain EAEVAQSPRYKITEKSQAVAFWCDPISGHATLYWYRQILGQGPELLVQFQDESVVDDSQLPKDRFSAERLKGVDSTLKIQPAELGDSAMYLCASSLAGGGAGTYEQYFGPGTRLTVT.

The chain is built from TRBV18 and TRBJ2-7, with 11 positions matching TRBD2. Germline V gives CDR1 KGHSH, CDR2 LQKENI. V lost 3 bases to trimming and J lost 1 base; unmatched junction nucleotides: 8. The CDR3 contains 17 residues. The CDR3 DNA reads TGTGCCAGCTCACCCCAAGCCGGGACTAGCGGTTCCTACGAGCAGTACTTC. This translates into CASSPQAGTSGSYEQYF.

The CDR3 sequence: CASSLGPAGVNTDTQYF. The CDR3, as DNA: TGCGCCAGCAGCCTCGGACCAGCGGGAGTAAACACAGATACGCAGTATTTT. This sequence joins TRBV4-3 and TRBJ2-3; 8 bases are a match to TRBD2. Germline CDR1 reads LGHNA; CDR2 reads YSLEER. The J segment lost 2 bases and the V segment lost 4 bases, leaving 11 bases of the junction unmatched. The CDR3 covers 17 residues.

This chain uses TRBV6-6 with TRBJ1-4; D uncertain. The length of the CDR3 is 14 residues. Germline assignment: CDR1 MNHNY and CDR2 SVGAGI (reference sequence). Trimming shortened V by 4 bases and J by 4 bases, and 10 bases separated the two germline ends. The CDR3 DNA sequence: TGTGCCAGCAGTTCGCAAGGAGGTAATGAAAAACTGTTTTTT. Translated, it gives CASSSQGGNEKLFF.